The rows below give T cell receptor beta chains drawn from one sample of a study of shared clonotypes between healthy human individuals. The protocol was immunoSEQ multiplex PCR, while the TCRdb copy is restricted to in-frame clones and leaves out a portion. Of 700,000 to 950,000 clones listed, 96% are singletons. Sequencing was performed on naive CD8+ T cells sorted from blood. Source of these receptors: a young man in good health. CDR3s leave out the opening cysteine and the closing phenylalanine or tryptophan.

>TRBV10-2|TRBJ2-7
ASSRLVGSYEQY
>TRBV7-7|TRBJ2-7
ASSPLAGDGEQY
>TRBV5-4|TRBJ2-7
ASSLVAGTSYEQY
>TRBV10-3|TRBJ2-5
AISEQETARETQY
>TRBV7-8|TRBJ2-7
ASSPTYRDEQY
>TRBV5-1|TRBJ2-7
ASKIGGVTYEQY
>TRBV28|TRBJ2-7
ASQVGYEQY
>TRBV5-1|TRBJ1-5
ASSLEPGAGNQPQH
>TRBV6-5|TRBJ1-1
ASSLGTGTEAF
>TRBV10-3|TRBJ1-5
AISETGVNQPQH
>TRBV7-9|TRBJ2-7
ASSSPSGSSYEQY
>TRBV5-5|TRBJ1-4
ASSLGQGVTRGEKLF
>TRBV5-1|TRBJ2-1
ASSLVAPSDNEQF
>TRBV6-6|TRBJ2-3
ASSDSDTQY
>TRBV28|TRBJ1-2
ATLWGQNYGYT